Included here is one TCR beta chain sequence, with context. Its cognate antigen is unknown. Following extraction, RNA underwent reverse transcription to cDNA, which served as the sequencing template. The table came from immunoSEQ multiplex PCR; TCRdb's copy has only in-frame clones and leaves some out. Altogether approximately 59,000 clones are present, approximately 46% being singletons, with the ten largest covering approximately 17%. J was trimmed by 3 bases and V by 7 bases; bases with no gene match: 4. Germline V gives CDR1 SQVTM, CDR2 ANQGSEA. This CDR3 is 13 amino acids long. This specimen comes from a study of CD8+ T cells in alopecia areata. On the study more broadly: Tofacitinib ran 6 to 18 months, followed by 6 months off drug. Study results and caveats: Greater clonality was observed in lesional scalp samples, especially alopecia totalis/universalis, versus normal scalp.

The clonotype was recovered from a human donor with alopecia areata. The chain links TRBV29-1 to TRBJ2-7; 12 positions agree with TRBD2. Specimen: CD8+ T cells sorted from blood, collected at week 0. CDR3 DNA sequence: TGCAGCGCTCTGACTAGCGGGAGCTACGAGCAGTACTTC. Amino acid sequence: CSALTSGSYEQYF.